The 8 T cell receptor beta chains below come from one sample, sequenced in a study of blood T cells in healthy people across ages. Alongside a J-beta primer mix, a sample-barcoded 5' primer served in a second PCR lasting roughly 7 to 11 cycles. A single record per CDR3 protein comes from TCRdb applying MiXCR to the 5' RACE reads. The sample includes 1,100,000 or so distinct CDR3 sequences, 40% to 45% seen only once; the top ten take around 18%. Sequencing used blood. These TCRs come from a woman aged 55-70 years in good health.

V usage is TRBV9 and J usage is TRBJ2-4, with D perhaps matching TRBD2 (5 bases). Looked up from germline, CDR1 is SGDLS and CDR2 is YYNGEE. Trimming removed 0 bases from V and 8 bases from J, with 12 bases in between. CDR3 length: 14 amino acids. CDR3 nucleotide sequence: TGTGCCAGCAGCGTAGCGACGGGATTGGACATTCAGTACTTC. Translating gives CASSVATGLDIQYF.

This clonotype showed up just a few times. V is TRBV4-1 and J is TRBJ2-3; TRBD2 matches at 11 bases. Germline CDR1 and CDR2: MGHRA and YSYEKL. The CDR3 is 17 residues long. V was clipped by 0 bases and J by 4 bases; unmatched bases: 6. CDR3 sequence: CASSQEGLAGGPDTQYF. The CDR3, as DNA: TGCGCCAGCAGCCAAGAGGGCCTAGCGGGAGGACCAGATACGCAGTATTTT.

Written as DNA, the CDR3 is TGTGCCAGCAGCTTAACCCTCGGGACAGCTAACTATGGCTACACCTTC. Translating it yields CASSLTLGTANYGYTF. The gene calls are TRBV5-5 and TRBJ1-2, with 7 positions matching TRBD1. J lost 0 bases, V lost 2 bases, and 7 bases had no gene match. This CDR3 spans 16 amino acids. Germline V CDR1 and CDR2: SGHKS, YYEKEE (reference sequence).

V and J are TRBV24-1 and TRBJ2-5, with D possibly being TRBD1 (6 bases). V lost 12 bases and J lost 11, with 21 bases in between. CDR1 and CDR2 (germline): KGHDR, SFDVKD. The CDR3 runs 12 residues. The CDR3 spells CASGQPDGEQYF. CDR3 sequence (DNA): TGTGCCTCAGGACAGCCCGACGGGGAGCAGTACTTC.

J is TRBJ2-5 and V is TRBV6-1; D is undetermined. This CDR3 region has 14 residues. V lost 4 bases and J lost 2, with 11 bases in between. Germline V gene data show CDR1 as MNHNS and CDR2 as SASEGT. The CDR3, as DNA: TGTGCCAGCAGTGCCAAGACACGACAAGAGACCCAGTACTTC. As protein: CASSAKTRQETQYF.

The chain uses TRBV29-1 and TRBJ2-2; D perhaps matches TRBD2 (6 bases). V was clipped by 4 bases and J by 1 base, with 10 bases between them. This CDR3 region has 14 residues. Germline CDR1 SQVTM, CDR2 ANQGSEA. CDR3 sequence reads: CSVVGTLNTGELFF. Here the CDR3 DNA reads TGCAGCGTTGTCGGGACTCTGAACACCGGGGAGCTGTTTTTT.

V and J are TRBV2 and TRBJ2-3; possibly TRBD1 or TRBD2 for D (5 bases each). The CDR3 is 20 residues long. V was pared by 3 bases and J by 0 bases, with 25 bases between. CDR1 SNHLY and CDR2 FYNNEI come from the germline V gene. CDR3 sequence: CASSEIPMGTAAQSTDTQYF. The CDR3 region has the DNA TGTGCCAGCAGTGAGATACCCATGGGGACCGCGGCTCAAAGCACAGATACGCAGTATTTT.

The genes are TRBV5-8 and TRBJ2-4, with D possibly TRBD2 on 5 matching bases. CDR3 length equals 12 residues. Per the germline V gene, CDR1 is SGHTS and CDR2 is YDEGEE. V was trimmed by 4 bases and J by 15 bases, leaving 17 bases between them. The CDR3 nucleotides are TGTGCCAGCAGCCCCGGGGTCTACGAGCGGTACTTC. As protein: CASSPGVYERYF.